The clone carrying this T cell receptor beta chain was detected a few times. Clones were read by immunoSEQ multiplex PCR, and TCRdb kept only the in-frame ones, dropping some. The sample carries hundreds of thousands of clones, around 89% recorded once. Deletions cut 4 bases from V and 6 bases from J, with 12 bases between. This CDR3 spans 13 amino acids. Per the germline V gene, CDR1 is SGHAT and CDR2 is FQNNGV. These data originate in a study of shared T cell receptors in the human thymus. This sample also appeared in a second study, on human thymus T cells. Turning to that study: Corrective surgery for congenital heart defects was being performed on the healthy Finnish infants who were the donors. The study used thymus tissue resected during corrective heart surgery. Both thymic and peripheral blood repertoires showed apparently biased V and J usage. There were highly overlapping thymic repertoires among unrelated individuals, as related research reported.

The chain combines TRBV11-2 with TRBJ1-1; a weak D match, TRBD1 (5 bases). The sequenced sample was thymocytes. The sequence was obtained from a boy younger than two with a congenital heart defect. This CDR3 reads CASSSQGVAEAFF. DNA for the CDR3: TGTGCCAGCAGCTCTCAGGGTGTCGCTGAAGCTTTCTTT.